This T cell receptor (beta chain) is from a study of blood T cells in healthy people across ages. Study-wide results and limits: Older age went with lower TCR beta diversity per million T cells, in a roughly linear way.

Germline V lookup: CDR1 SEHNR, CDR2 FQNEAQ (reference sequence). The CDR3 is 17 residues long. The V and J ends lost 5 bases and 3 bases respectively, with 22 bases between them. Worth noting for this clonotype: The antigen remains undetermined.

A second PCR of about 7 to 12 cycles used a sample-barcoded 5' primer and a J-beta primer mix. TCRdb used MiXCR to reprocess the 5' RACE reads, holding one entry per CDR3 protein. The sample has 1,500,000 or so distinct CDR3 sequences, approximately 63% seen once. The sample consisted of blood. This clonotype was sampled from a man younger than 35 in good health. The chain uses TRBV7-9 and TRBJ1-1; D gene unclear. The CDR3 sequence is CASSLAKADPGHTEAFF. The DNA for the CDR3 is TGTGCCAGCAGCCTTGCAAAAGCCGACCCTGGGCACACTGAAGCTTTCTTT.